Shown below are 27 T cell receptor beta chains from a single sample sequenced in a study of blood T cells in healthy people across ages. Sample-barcoded 5' priming and a J-beta primer mix drove a second PCR of 7 to 11 cycles. MiXCR, applied by TCRdb to the 5' RACE reads, yields one record per CDR3 protein. The sample consists of over 950,000 distinct CDR3 sequences, less than 45% of them appearing once. Specimen: blood. These TCRs come from a young man in good health.

This clonotype was counted ten times or more. The chain links TRBV7-8 to TRBJ2-3; 9 positions agree with TRBD1. The germline CDR1 and CDR2 sequences are SGHVS and FQNEAQ. Unmatched junction bases numbered 3, after V lost 1 base and J lost 4 bases. CDR3 size: 15 residues. CDR3 DNA sequence: TGTGCCAGCAGCTTAGGGACAGGGGTTCCAGATACGCAGTATTTT. Translated, it gives CASSLGTGVPDTQYF.

This clonotype occurred many times. The chain uses TRBV5-1 and TRBJ2-7; TRBD2 might be the D (5 bases). Between the trimmed V and J ends, which lost 8 bases and 4 bases, there was a span of 16 bases. This CDR3 has 13 amino acids. Germline assignment: CDR1 SGHRS and CDR2 YFSETQ. CDR3 residues: CASSTGSSYEQYF. The CDR3 bases are TGCGCCAGTTCCACGGGGAGCTCTTACGAGCAGTACTTC.

On this clonotype itself: This may arise from a read error, as a much more abundant clone is one base away. This rearrangement joins TRBV15 to TRBJ2-7; no firm D call. CDR3 length: 11 residues. Trimming removed 4 bases at V and 7 bases at J, with 8 bases between. CDR1 LNHNV and CDR2 YYDKDF come from the germline V gene (reference sequence). Here the CDR3 DNA reads TGTGCCACCAGCAATGTGAATGAGCAGTACTTC. As protein: CATSNVNEQYF.

This clonotype has just a few counts. The chain links TRBV19 to TRBJ2-1; TRBD2 aligns across 7 bases. The CDR3 spans 12 residues. Germline CDR1 reads LNHDA; CDR2 reads SQIVND (reference sequence). DNA for the CDR3: TGTGCATGCGGGAGCTCCTACAATGAGCAGTTCTTC. It yields the protein CACGSSYNEQFF.

The V gene is TRBV20-1, the J gene TRBJ1-6; possibly TRBD1 for D (5 bases). The CDR3 is 17 amino acids. Per the germline V gene, CDR1 is DFQATT and CDR2 is SNEGSKA (reference sequence). The V end was cut by 3 bases, the J end by 1 base, with 16 bases between. CDR3 nucleotides: TGCAGTGCTAGTGCTCGGGGGACGGGGTCCTATAATTCACCCCTCCACTTT. It translates to CSASARGTGSYNSPLHF.

The table lists this clonotype with a few counts. The chain combines TRBV19 with TRBJ1-5; tentatively, D is TRBD1 (6 bases). Germline V CDR1 and CDR2: LNHDA, SQIVND (reference sequence). V lost 5 bases and J 4 bases, leaving 21 bases between the germline ends. The CDR3 contains 17 residues. The CDR3 loop is CASSSTQSRGFNQPQHF. CDR3 nucleotides: TGTGCCAGTAGTTCCACCCAGAGCAGGGGATTTAATCAGCCCCAGCATTTT.

This chain joins TRBV2 and TRBJ2-2; tentatively, D is TRBD1 (6 bases). This CDR3 is built from 14 residues. Germline CDR1 reads SNHLY; CDR2 reads FYNNEI. Trimming left V 7 bases short and J 0 bases short, with 9 bases between. In DNA form, the CDR3 reads TGTGCCAGCAAGACAGGACCGAACACCGGGGAGCTGTTTTTT. This codes for CASKTGPNTGELFF.

The chain employs TRBV28 and TRBJ2-5; TRBD2 matches 12 bases. The CDR3 is made up of 19 amino acids. V shed 6 bases and J 4 bases; nucleotides not matched to a gene: 18. The germline gives CDR1 MDHEN, CDR2 SYDVKM. The CDR3 nucleotides read TGTGCCAGCAGATATCCTACCGACACTAGCGGGGGGCGTATAGAGACCCAGTACTTC. The encoded protein is CASRYPTDTSGGRIETQYF.

V is TRBV6-1 and J is TRBJ1-2; unclear D gene. The CDR3 covers 11 residues. Germline V gene sequence: CDR1 MNHNS, CDR2 SASEGT. Trimming left V 7 bases short and J 0 bases short, with 3 bases between. CDR3 protein: CASNANYGYTF. In DNA, the CDR3 is TGTGCCAGCAACGCTAACTATGGCTACACCTTC.

The chain uses TRBV4-2 and TRBJ2-2, with 11 bases lining up with TRBD2. From germline, CDR1 is LGHNA and CDR2 YNFKEQ. With 0 bases clipped from V and 6 bases from J, the junction kept 0 bases outside the gene matches. The CDR3 has 15 amino acids. CDR3 nucleotide sequence: TGTGCCAGCAGCCAAGATAGCGGGGGGGCCGGGGAGCTGTTTTTT. Translation gives CASSQDSGGAGELFF.

This chain joins TRBV12-3 or TRBV12-4 and TRBJ2-1; 7 bases agree with TRBD1. V shed 6 bases and J 3 bases; nucleotides not matched to a gene: 2. The CDR3 is 13 residues long. CDR3 sequence: CASSGTDYNEQFF. The DNA of the CDR3 is TGTGCCAGCAGCGGGACAGACTACAATGAGCAGTTCTTC.

The chain carries TRBV12-3 or TRBV12-4 and TRBJ2-1; D is possibly TRBD1 or TRBD2 (5 bases each). The length of the CDR3 is 14 residues. The V and J ends lost 5 bases and 7 bases respectively, with 15 bases between them. The CDR3 spells CASSPHWGWNEQFF. Here the CDR3 DNA reads TGTGCCAGCAGTCCCCACTGGGGGTGGAATGAGCAGTTCTTC.

As for this clonotype: At one boundary the junction diverges from the germline segment, which might be a read error. The gene calls are TRBV9 and TRBJ2-1; 10 bases match TRBD2. CDR3 size: 16 residues. Germline CDR1 is SGDLS and CDR2 is YYNGEE. CDR3: CASSVGLQRGGDEQFF. In DNA, the CDR3 is TGTGCTAGCAGCGTAGGTCTCCAGCGGGGGGGCGATGAGCAGTTCTTC. Full variable domain (outside the CDR3, taken from reference TRBV9 and TRBJ2-1): DSGVTQTPKHLITATGQRVTLRCSPRSGDLSVYWYQQSLDQGLQFLIQYYNGEERAKGNILERFSAQQFPDLHSELNLSSLELGDSALYFCASSVGLQRGGDEQFFGPGTRLTVL.

This clonotype was counted at least ten times. This chain connects TRBV29-1 to TRBJ2-5; no clear D gene. Trimming stripped 0 bases from V and 9 bases from J, with 11 bases between. The CDR3 is made up of 12 amino acids. The V gene's germline CDR1 is SQVTM and CDR2 ANQGSEA. CDR3 sequence: CSVEDHLGSQYF. The DNA for the CDR3 is TGCAGCGTTGAAGACCACCTCGGATCCCAGTACTTC. The whole variable domain, filled in from reference TRBV29-1 and TRBJ2-5, reads SAVISQKPSRDICQRGTSLTIQCQVDSQVTMMFWYRQQPGQSLTLIATANQGSEATYESGFVIDKFPISRPNLTFSTLTVSNMSPEDSSIYLCSVEDHLGSQYFGPGTRLLVL.

The chain links TRBV29-1 to TRBJ2-5, with D unresolved. The length of the CDR3 is 10 residues. Germline CDR1 is SQVTM and CDR2 is ANQGSEA. With 4 bases removed from V and 12 bases from J, the gap between germline ends came to 12 bases. The CDR3 region has the DNA TGCAGCGTTGTTAAAGTTCAGGAGTACTTC. This translates into CSVVKVQEYF.

This clonotype was observed a few times. The genes are TRBV11-3 and TRBJ2-3; D is perhaps TRBD1 (5 bases). CDR3 size: 15 residues. Between the trimmed V and J ends, which lost 0 bases and 2 bases, there was a span of 9 bases. CDR1 is SGHNT and CDR2 is YENEEA in the germline V gene. The CDR3 sequence: CASSLEGQATDTQYF. The CDR3 region has the DNA TGTGCCAGCAGCTTAGAGGGGCAGGCCACAGATACGCAGTATTTT.

This clonotype was picked up a small number of times. CDR3 bases: TGCAGTGCTGACCCTACTAGCGGGGAGACCTACGAGCAGTACTTC. Encoded protein: CSADPTSGETYEQYF. The gene calls are TRBV20-1 and TRBJ2-7; 10 bases line up with TRBD2. The length of the CDR3 is 15 residues. CDR1 DFQATT and CDR2 SNEGSKA come from the germline V gene (reference sequence). Unmatched junction bases numbered 9, after V lost 5 bases and J lost 2 bases.

This clonotype was detected a few times. The V gene is TRBV12-3 or TRBV12-4, the J gene TRBJ2-2; maybe TRBD1 (6 bases). The V gene lost 4 bases and the J gene lost 4 bases, with 22 bases spanning the gap. This CDR3 comprises 18 residues. For the CDR3, the DNA is TGTGCCAGCAGTTGGCGTCTCAACAGGGCCCATGGCACCGGGGAGCTGTTTTTT. Its protein product is CASSWRLNRAHGTGELFF.

This chain links TRBV5-4 with TRBJ1-1; 8 bases line up with TRBD1. J gave up 1 base and V 5 bases, and 1 base lay outside the gene matches. The germline V gene has CDR1 SGHNT and CDR2 YYREEE (reference sequence). CDR3 length: 13 amino acids. The CDR3 DNA reads TGTGCCAGCAGGGACAGGGCGAACACTGAAGCTTTCTTT. Its protein product is CASRDRANTEAFF. Variable domain in full (rest from reference TRBV5-4 and TRBJ1-1): ETGVTQSPTHLIKTRGQQVTLRCSSQSGHNTVSWYQQALGQGPQFIFQYYREEENGRGNFPPRFSGLQFPNYSSELNVNALELDDSALYLCASRDRANTEAFFGQGTRLTVV.

This clonotype was seen only a few times. The rearrangement links TRBV20-1 to TRBJ2-7; 15 bases align to TRBD2. CDR1 and CDR2 (germline): DFQATT, SNEGSKA (reference sequence). V was pared by 0 bases and J by 3 bases, with 6 bases of the junction left unmatched. There are 17 residues in the CDR3. CDR3 in amino acids: CSARDAGLAGGIYEQYF. CDR3 nucleotides: TGCAGTGCTAGAGATGCCGGACTAGCGGGGGGGATCTACGAGCAGTACTTC.

This clonotype was detected only a few times. The rearrangement joins TRBV10-3 to TRBJ2-3; D ambiguous. CDR3 length: 13 amino acids. Trimming pared 1 base from V and 4 bases from J, leaving 6 bases between. Per germline, CDR1 ENHRY and CDR2 SYGVKD. As DNA, the CDR3 is TGTGCCATCAGTGAGTACTCGGCAGATACGCAGTATTTT. Residues: CAISEYSADTQYF.

As for this clonotype: Since a much larger clone is just one base distant, this may be a read error. This chain connects TRBV12-3 or TRBV12-4 to TRBJ2-1; 8 bases map to TRBD2. This CDR3 comprises 15 residues. The CDR3 DNA is TGTGCCAGCAGTATGGGACTAGTCTTAAAAAATGGGCAGTTCTTC. Its protein product is CASSMGLVLKNGQFF.

This clonotype was counted many times. The chain carries TRBV3-1 and TRBJ2-1; no firm D call. Germline loops: CDR1 LGHDT, CDR2 YNNKEL (reference sequence). The CDR3 is 15 amino acids. Between the trimmed V and J ends, which lost 1 base and 0 bases, there was a span of 7 bases. The CDR3 spells CASSQGTSSYNEQFF. The CDR3 region has the DNA TGTGCCAGCAGCCAAGGGACGAGCTCCTACAATGAGCAGTTCTTC.

This clonotype came up many times. V gene TRBV7-2 combines with J gene TRBJ2-1, with D possibly matching TRBD1 (6 bases). The germline V and J ends were trimmed by 2 bases and 3 bases, with 14 bases remaining between them. Germline CDR1 reads SGHTA; CDR2 reads FQGNSA. This CDR3 has 16 amino acids. CDR3 nucleotide sequence: TGTGCCAGCAGCTTATCTGGGACACATGACTACAATGAGCAGTTCTTC. Amino acid sequence: CASSLSGTHDYNEQFF. The full variable domain, rest sourced from reference TRBV7-2 and TRBJ2-1, is GAGVSQSPSNKVTEKGKDVELRCDPISGHTALYWYRQSLGQGLEFLIYFQGNSAPDKSGLPSDRFSAERTGGSVSTLTIQRTQQEDSAVYLCASSLSGTHDYNEQFFGPGTRLTVL.

This clonotype turned up a few times. This chain connects TRBV5-1 to TRBJ1-1; the D gene is possibly TRBD1 (5 bases). The V end was cut by 2 bases, the J end by 0 bases, with 8 bases between. CDR3 length: 14 residues. Germline V gene lookup returns CDR1 SGHRS and CDR2 YFSETQ. In DNA, the CDR3 is TGCGCCAGCAGCTTCGACAGCATGAACACTGAAGCTTTCTTT. Residues: CASSFDSMNTEAFF.

This clonotype was seen only a few times. V is TRBV5-4 and J is TRBJ1-1; D is unclear. The CDR3 covers 16 residues. CDR1 and CDR2 (germline): SGHNT, YYREEE (reference sequence). The V gene lost 6 bases and the J gene lost 5 bases, with 23 bases spanning the gap. DNA for the CDR3: TGTGCCAGCAAAAAAAAATCAGACGCGGTATCAACTGAAGCTTTCTTT. This translates into CASKKKSDAVSTEAFF.

The rearrangement links TRBV7-9 to TRBJ1-1, with D possibly TRBD1 on 5 matching bases. Germline CDR1 reads SEHNR; CDR2 reads FQNEAQ (reference sequence). The CDR3 is made up of 14 amino acids. The ends were cut back, 1 base at V and 3 bases at J, with 9 bases in the middle. This CDR3 reads CASSLGGDDTEAFF. The CDR3, as DNA: TGTGCCAGCAGCTTAGGGGGGGACGACACTGAAGCTTTCTTT.